Detailed here is one T cell receptor (beta chain). The data were taken from a study of blood T cells in healthy people across ages. The CDR3 covers 16 residues. The germline V gene has CDR1 SGHRS and CDR2 YFSETQ. V was clipped by 1 base and J by 3 bases; unmatched bases: 7. It was with a sample-barcoded 5' primer and a J-beta primer mix that a second PCR of roughly 7 to 12 cycles was run. Every sample returned 3 million or more CDR3-containing paired-end reads. Via MiXCR, TCRdb re-called the 5' RACE reads, giving one row per CDR3 protein. This table has 1 million or so distinct CDR3 sequences, around 27% appearing once. These data were also filed under a second study, of T cells of mothers and their children.

The source material was blood. The sequence was obtained from a girl aged 2-10 years in good health. The rearrangement links TRBV5-1 to TRBJ2-1; TRBD2 agrees at 7 bases. The CDR3 DNA reads as TGCGCCAGCAGCTTGAACCTAGCGGACCTCTACAATGAGCAGTTCTTC. Amino acids: CASSLNLADLYNEQFF.